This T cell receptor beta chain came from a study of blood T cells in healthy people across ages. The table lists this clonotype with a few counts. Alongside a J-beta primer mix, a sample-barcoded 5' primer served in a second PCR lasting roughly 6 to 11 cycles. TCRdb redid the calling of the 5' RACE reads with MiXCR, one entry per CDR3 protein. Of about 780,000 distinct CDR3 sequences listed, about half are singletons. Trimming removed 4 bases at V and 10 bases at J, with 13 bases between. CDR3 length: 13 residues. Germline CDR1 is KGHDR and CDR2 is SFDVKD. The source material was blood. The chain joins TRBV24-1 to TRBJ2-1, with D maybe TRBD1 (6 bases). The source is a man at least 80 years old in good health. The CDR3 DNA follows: TGTGCCACCAGTGAAGCTAACAGGGACGAGCAGTTCTTC. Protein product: CATSEANRDEQFF.